One and the same sample provided the 18 T cell receptor beta chains below, sequenced in a study of blood T cell repertoires in COVID-19. Method: immunoSEQ multiplex PCR; TCRdb's copy keeps in-frame clones and lacks some. The table has some 90,000 clones, less than 85% seen once; the top ten hold 9.5% to 13%. Sequenced: peripheral blood. Receptor source: an older man with active or convalescent COVID-19.

CDR3 amino acids: CASSQTGGGTEAFF. The CDR3 DNA follows: TGTGCCAGCAGCCAGACAGGGGGCGGCACTGAAGCTTTCTTT. The gene calls are TRBV4-2 and TRBJ1-1, with TRBD1 identical over 10 bases. The germline V gene encodes CDR1 LGHNA and CDR2 YNFKEQ. The J segment lost 4 bases and the V segment lost 3 bases, leaving 2 bases of the junction unmatched. The CDR3 is 14 residues long.

This chain connects TRBV4-1 to TRBJ2-4, with TRBD2 matching 12 bases. The CDR3 has 21 amino acids. Germline V lookup: CDR1 MGHRA, CDR2 YSYEKL. V was clipped by 1 base and J by 0 bases; unmatched bases: 13. CDR3 DNA: TGCGCCAGCAGCCAAGCTCCAAGGCTAGCGGGGGGGTCGGGAGCCAAAAACATTCAGTACTTC. This translates into CASSQAPRLAGGSGAKNIQYF.

The V gene is TRBV11-2, the J gene TRBJ1-3; unclear D gene. The CDR3 loop spans 15 amino acids. CDR1 is SGHAT, CDR2 FQNNGV, per germline. V was pared by 5 bases and J by 6 bases, with 17 bases between. The CDR3 region is CASSPPVSVPNTIYF. The CDR3 nucleotides read TGTGCCAGCAGCCCCCCCGTCAGCGTCCCAAACACCATATATTTT.

V and J are TRBV2 and TRBJ1-2; 7 positions match TRBD1. Per the germline V gene, CDR1 is SNHLY and CDR2 is FYNNEI. The CDR3 loop spans 15 amino acids. V dropped 6 bases and J dropped 3; count of bases not matched to a gene: 10. The CDR3, as DNA: TGTGCCAGCAGCCCAAGGACAGGCGTGGACTATGGCTACACCTTC. Translating gives CASSPRTGVDYGYTF.

With respect to this clone: One end of the junction varies from germline; a read error may be responsible. The chain links TRBV19 to TRBJ2-3; TRBD2 aligns across 10 bases. Germline values: CDR1 LNHDA, CDR2 SQIVND (reference sequence). This CDR3 contains 14 residues. The CDR3 DNA sequence: TGTGCCAGTAGTGAAGCGGGGGGGCCAGAAACGCAGTATTTT. This translates into CASSEAGGPETQYF.

The CDR3 sequence is CAWRPGLATYEQYF. CDR3 bases: TGTGCCTGGAGGCCGGGACTAGCAACCTACGAGCAGTACTTC. The rearrangement uses TRBV30 and TRBJ2-7; 9 bases map to TRBD2. The CDR3 consists of 14 residues. The germline gives CDR1 GTSNPN, CDR2 SVGIG (reference sequence). The V segment lost 3 bases and the J segment 2 bases; nucleotides outside the gene matches: 5.

This clone was found once. V gene TRBV2 combines with J gene TRBJ1-2; maybe TRBD1 (6 bases). The ends were cut back, 5 bases at V and 2 bases at J, with 15 bases in the middle. The CDR3 runs 15 residues. The germline CDR1 and CDR2 sequences are SNHLY and FYNNEI. The CDR3 sequence: CASSIQPGGNYGYTF. In nucleotides, the CDR3 is TGTGCCAGCAGTATCCAGCCGGGGGGCAACTATGGCTACACCTTC.

The V call is TRBV6-5, the J call TRBJ1-1; tentative D call: TRBD1 (5 bases). There are 14 residues in the CDR3. The germline gives CDR1 MNHEY, CDR2 SVGAGI. The germline V and J ends were trimmed by 4 bases and 5 bases, with 14 bases remaining between them. DNA of the CDR3: TGTGCCAGCAGTTCCGAAAGGGGAAGGACTGAAGCTTTCTTT. Translated: CASSSERGRTEAFF.

The chain combines TRBV7-6 with TRBJ2-2; D call uncertain. CDR1 is SGHVS and CDR2 is FNYEAQ in the germline V gene. The CDR3 has 11 amino acids. V dropped 7 bases and J dropped 8 bases, with 8 bases sitting between them. The CDR3 loop is CASNRPGELFF. CDR3 in DNA: TGTGCCAGCAACAGACCTGGGGAGCTGTTTTTT. The full variable domain, with the rest looked up from reference TRBV7-6 and TRBJ2-2, is GAGVSQSPRYKVTKRGQDVALRCDPISGHVSLYWYRQALGQGPEFLTYFNYEAQQDKSGLPNDRFSAERPEGSISTLTIQRTEQRDSAMYRCASNRPGELFFGEGSRLTVL.

This sequence joins TRBV29-1 and TRBJ1-1; D is possibly TRBD1 (6 bases). The CDR3 totals 15 residues. V was clipped by 1 base and J by 2 bases, with 14 bases between them. Germline V gene data show CDR1 as SQVTM and CDR2 as ANQGSEA. The CDR3, as DNA: TGCAGCGTTGAAGGAGTGGGGGCTAGCAACACTGAAGCTTTCTTT. It translates to CSVEGVGASNTEAFF.

This clone has only a few counts. The gene calls are TRBV7-2 and TRBJ2-7; 7 bases match TRBD1. The trim removed 1 base at V and 5 bases at J, leaving 8 bases unmatched. This CDR3 comprises 15 residues. Looked up from germline, CDR1 is SGHTA and CDR2 is FQGNSA. CDR3 protein: CASSLGQGGFHEQYF. The CDR3 DNA reads as TGTGCCAGCAGCTTAGGACAGGGTGGATTCCACGAGCAGTACTTC.

The gene calls are TRBV11-3 and TRBJ2-7, with 11 bases matching TRBD2. The V and J ends lost 5 bases and 3 bases, in that order; junction bases with no gene match: 9. The germline gives CDR1 SGHNT, CDR2 YENEEA. The CDR3 sequence is 16 residues long. The CDR3 region has the DNA TGTGCCAGCAGCCGAAGACTAGCGGGACTTGTCTACGAGCAGTACTTC. Its translation is CASSRRLAGLVYEQYF. The variable domain in full, with the rest retrieved from reference TRBV11-3 and TRBJ2-7, is EAGVVQSPRYKIIEKKQPVAFWCNPISGHNTLYWYLQNLGQGPELLIRYENEEAVDDSQLPKDRFSAERLKGVDSTLKIQPAELGDSAVYLCASSRRLAGLVYEQYFGPGTRLTVT.

The gene calls are TRBV11-2 and TRBJ1-2; D ambiguous. V shed 1 base and J shed 4 bases, with 16 bases lying between them. CDR1 is SGHAT and CDR2 is FQNNGV in the germline V gene. The CDR3 has 16 amino acids. As DNA, the CDR3 is TGTGCCAGCAGCTTAGTGGGAGGATCCTTTCCCTATGGCTACACCTTC. Translating gives CASSLVGGSFPYGYTF.

This clone was seen just once. The V gene is TRBV5-1, the J gene TRBJ1-4; D remains unclear. This CDR3 has 13 amino acids. Between the trimmed V and J ends, which lost 7 bases and 7 bases, there was a span of 14 bases. The V gene's germline CDR1 is SGHRS and CDR2 YFSETQ. CDR3 nucleotide sequence: TGCGCCAGCGCCCCCGACTCCGGTGAAAAACTGTTTTTT. Amino acids: CASAPDSGEKLFF.

The chain joins TRBV18 to TRBJ1-5, with D unclear. Trimming stripped 4 bases from V and 4 bases from J, with 8 bases between. CDR1 KGHSH and CDR2 LQKENI come from the germline V gene. The CDR3 length is 13 residues. In DNA, the CDR3 is TGTGCCAGCTCACTACACATAAATCAGCCCCAGCATTTT. Protein product: CASSLHINQPQHF.

This chain uses TRBV20-1 with TRBJ2-7, with D possibly TRBD2 on 5 matching bases. The CDR3 has 11 amino acids. The V end lost 5 bases, the J end lost 5 bases, and 10 bases lay between the germline ends. Germline lookup yields CDR1 DFQATT and CDR2 SNEGSKA (reference sequence). Here the CDR3 DNA reads TGCAGTGCTGGAAGCGGCCACGAGCAGTACTTC. Amino acid sequence: CSAGSGHEQYF.

The chain has TRBV19 and TRBJ2-5; TRBD1 agrees at 7 bases. Per the germline V gene, CDR1 is LNHDA and CDR2 is SQIVND (reference sequence). After removal of 4 bases from V and 4 bases from J, the junction contained 9 bases not matched to a gene. The CDR3 runs to 15 residues. The DNA of the CDR3 is TGTGCCAGTAGTACGCGACAGGGAGTTACAGAGACCCAGTACTTC. It specifies CASSTRQGVTETQYF. Complete variable domain (other parts from reference TRBV19 and TRBJ2-5): DGGITQSPKYLFRKEGQNVTLSCEQNLNHDAMYWYRQDPGQGLRLIYYSQIVNDFQKGDIAEGYSVSREKKESFPLTVTSAQKNPTAFYLCASSTRQGVTETQYFGPGTRLLVL.

The chain has TRBV7-8 and TRBJ1-1; D unresolved. The germline gives CDR1 SGHVS, CDR2 FQNEAQ. V was shortened by 0 bases and J by 1 base, with 6 bases between the two germline ends. The CDR3 is 14 residues long. CDR3 loop: CASSLATGNTEAFF. The CDR3 DNA reads TGTGCCAGCAGCTTAGCCACGGGGAACACTGAAGCTTTCTTT.